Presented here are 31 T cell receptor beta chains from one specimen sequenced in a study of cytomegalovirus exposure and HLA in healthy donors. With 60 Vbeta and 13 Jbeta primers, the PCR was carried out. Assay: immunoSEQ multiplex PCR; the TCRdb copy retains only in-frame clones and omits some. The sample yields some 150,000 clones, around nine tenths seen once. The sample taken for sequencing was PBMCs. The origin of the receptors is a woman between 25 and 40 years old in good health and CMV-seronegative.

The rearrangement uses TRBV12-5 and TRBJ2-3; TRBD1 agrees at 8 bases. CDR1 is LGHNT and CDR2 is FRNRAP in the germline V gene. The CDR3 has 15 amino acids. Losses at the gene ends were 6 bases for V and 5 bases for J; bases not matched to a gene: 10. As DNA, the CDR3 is TGTGCTAGTGGGGCCGGGACAGGCAGTAGAGATACGCAGTATTTT. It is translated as CASGAGTGSRDTQYF.

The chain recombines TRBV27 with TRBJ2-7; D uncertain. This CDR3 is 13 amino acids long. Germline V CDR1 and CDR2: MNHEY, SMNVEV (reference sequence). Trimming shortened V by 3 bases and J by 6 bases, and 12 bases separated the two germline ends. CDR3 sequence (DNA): TGTGCCAGCAGTTTCAGCAGGTTAAGCGAGCAGTACTTC. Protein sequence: CASSFSRLSEQYF.

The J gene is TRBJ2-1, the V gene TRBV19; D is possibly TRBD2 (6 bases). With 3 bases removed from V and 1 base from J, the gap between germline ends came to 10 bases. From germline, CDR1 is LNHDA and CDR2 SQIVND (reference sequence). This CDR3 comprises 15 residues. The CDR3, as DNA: TGTGCCAGTAGTATCCCAGCGGGTTCCTACAATGAGCAGTTCTTC. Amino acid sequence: CASSIPAGSYNEQFF.

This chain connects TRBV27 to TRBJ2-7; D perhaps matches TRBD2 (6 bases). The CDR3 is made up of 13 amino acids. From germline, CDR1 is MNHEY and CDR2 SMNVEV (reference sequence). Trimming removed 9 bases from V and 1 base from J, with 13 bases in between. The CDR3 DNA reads TGTGCCAGTGCAGGAGGGGTATCCTACGAGCAGTACTTC. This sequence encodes CASAGGVSYEQYF.

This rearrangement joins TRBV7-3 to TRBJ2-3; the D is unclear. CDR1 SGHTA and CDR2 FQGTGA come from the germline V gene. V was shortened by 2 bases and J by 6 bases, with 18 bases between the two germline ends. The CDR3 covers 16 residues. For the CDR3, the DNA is TGTGCCAGCAGCTTAGGTCGTGGCGGCCAAAGCGATACGCAGTATTTT. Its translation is CASSLGRGGQSDTQYF.

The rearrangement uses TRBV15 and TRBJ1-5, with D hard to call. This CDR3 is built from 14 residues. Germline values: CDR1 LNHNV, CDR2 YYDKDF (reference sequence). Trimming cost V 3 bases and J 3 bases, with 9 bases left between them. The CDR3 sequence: CATSRVGFNQPQHF. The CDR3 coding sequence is TGTGCCACCAGCAGGGTCGGGTTCAATCAGCCCCAGCATTTT.

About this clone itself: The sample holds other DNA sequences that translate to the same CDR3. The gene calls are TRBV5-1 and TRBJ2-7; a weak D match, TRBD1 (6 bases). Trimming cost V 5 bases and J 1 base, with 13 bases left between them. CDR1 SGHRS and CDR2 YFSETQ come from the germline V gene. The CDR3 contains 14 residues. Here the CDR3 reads CASSSGAISYEQYF. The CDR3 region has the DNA TGCGCCAGCAGTTCAGGGGCGATTTCCTACGAGCAGTACTTC. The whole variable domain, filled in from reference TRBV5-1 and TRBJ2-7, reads KAGVTQTPRYLIKTRGQQVTLSCSPISGHRSVSWYQQTPGQGLQFLFEYFSETQRNKGNFPGRFSGRQFSNSRSEMNVSTLELGDSALYLCASSSGAISYEQYFGPGTRLTVT.

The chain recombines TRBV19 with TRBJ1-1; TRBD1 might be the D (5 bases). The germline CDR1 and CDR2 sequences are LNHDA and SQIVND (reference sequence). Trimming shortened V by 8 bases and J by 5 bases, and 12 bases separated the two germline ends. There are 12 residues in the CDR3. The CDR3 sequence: CASGGGRTEAFF. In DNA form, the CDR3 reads TGTGCCAGTGGGGGGGGACGTACTGAAGCTTTCTTT.

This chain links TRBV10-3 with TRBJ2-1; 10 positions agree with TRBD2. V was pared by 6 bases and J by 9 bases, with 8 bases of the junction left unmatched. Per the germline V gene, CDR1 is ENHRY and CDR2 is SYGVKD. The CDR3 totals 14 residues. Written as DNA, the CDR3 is TGTGCCATCAGGGGCGCTAGCGGGAGAGGTGAGCAGTTCTTC. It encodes CAIRGASGRGEQFF.

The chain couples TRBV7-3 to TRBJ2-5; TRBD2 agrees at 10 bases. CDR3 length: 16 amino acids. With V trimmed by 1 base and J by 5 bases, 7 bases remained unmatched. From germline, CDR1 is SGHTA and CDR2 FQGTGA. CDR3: CASSLMASGRLETQYF. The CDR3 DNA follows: TGTGCCAGCAGCTTAATGGCTAGCGGGAGATTGGAGACCCAGTACTTC. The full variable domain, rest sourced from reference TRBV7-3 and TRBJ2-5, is GAGVSQTPSNKVTEKGKYVELRCDPISGHTALYWYRQSLGQGPEFLIYFQGTGAADDSGLPNDRFFAVRPEGSVSTLKIQRTERGDSAVYLCASSLMASGRLETQYFGPGTRLLVL.

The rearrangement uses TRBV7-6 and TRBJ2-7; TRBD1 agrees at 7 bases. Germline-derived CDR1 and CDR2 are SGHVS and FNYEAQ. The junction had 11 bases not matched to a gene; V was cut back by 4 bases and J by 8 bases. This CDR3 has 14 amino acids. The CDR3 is CASSSGTAITKQYF. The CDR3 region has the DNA TGTGCCAGCAGCTCCGGGACAGCAATTACGAAGCAGTACTTC.

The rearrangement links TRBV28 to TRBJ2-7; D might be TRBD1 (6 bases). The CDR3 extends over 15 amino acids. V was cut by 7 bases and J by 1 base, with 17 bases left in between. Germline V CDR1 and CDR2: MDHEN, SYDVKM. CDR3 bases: TGTGCCAGCAAAGTAACAGGGAGTAATTCCTACGAGCAGTACTTC. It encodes CASKVTGSNSYEQYF. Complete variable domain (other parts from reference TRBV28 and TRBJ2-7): DVKVTQSSRYLVKRTGEKVFLECVQDMDHENMFWYRQDPGLGLRLIYFSYDVKMKEKGDIPEGYSVSREKKERFSLILESASTNQTSMYLCASKVTGSNSYEQYFGPGTRLTVT.

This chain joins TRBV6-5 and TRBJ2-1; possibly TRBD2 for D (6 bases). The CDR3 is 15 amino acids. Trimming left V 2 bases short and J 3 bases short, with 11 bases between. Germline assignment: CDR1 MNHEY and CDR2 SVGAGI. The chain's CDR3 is CASSYQVAVYNEQFF. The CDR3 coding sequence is TGTGCCAGCAGTTACCAGGTAGCGGTCTACAATGAGCAGTTCTTC.

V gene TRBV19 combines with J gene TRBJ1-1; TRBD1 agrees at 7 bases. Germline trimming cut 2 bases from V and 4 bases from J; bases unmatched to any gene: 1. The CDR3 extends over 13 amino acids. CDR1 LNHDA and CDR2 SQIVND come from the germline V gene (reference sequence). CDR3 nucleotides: TGTGCCAGTAGTATAAGGGGGCCCACTGAAGCTTTCTTT. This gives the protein CASSIRGPTEAFF.

CDR3 sequence reads: CAIRRQSSTDTQYF. The CDR3 DNA is TGTGCCATCAGAAGACAGTCTAGCACAGATACGCAGTATTTT. The J gene is TRBJ2-3, the V gene TRBV10-3, with D possibly TRBD1 on 5 matching bases. CDR1 is ENHRY and CDR2 is SYGVKD in the germline V gene. The CDR3 runs 14 residues. V was cut by 6 bases and J by 0 bases, with 10 bases left in between.

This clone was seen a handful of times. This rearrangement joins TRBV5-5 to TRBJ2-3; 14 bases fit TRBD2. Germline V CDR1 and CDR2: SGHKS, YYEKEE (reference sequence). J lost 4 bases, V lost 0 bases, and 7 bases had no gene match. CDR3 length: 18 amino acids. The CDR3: CASSLGLAGGTRADTQYF. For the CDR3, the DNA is TGTGCCAGCAGCTTGGGACTAGCGGGGGGGACGCGGGCAGATACGCAGTATTTT.

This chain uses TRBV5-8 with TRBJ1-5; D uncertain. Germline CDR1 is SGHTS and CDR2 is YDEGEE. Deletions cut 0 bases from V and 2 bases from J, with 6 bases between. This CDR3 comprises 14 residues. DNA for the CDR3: TGTGCCAGCAGCTTGGGGCTGGGCAATCAGCCCCAGCATTTT. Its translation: CASSLGLGNQPQHF.

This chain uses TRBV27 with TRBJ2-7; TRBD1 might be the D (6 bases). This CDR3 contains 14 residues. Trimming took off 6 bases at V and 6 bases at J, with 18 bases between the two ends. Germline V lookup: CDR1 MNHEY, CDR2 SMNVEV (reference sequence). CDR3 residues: CASSPGTKLGEQYF. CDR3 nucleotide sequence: TGTGCCAGCAGCCCCGGGACAAAATTAGGCGAGCAGTACTTC.

As DNA, the CDR3 is TGTGCCAGCGGCCGACAGGGGAGAAGGACAGATACGCAGTATTTT. Translating it yields CASGRQGRRTDTQYF. The V gene is TRBV2, the J gene TRBJ2-3; 8 bases agree with TRBD1. With 8 bases clipped from V and 3 bases from J, the junction kept 10 bases outside the gene matches. CDR1 is SNHLY and CDR2 is FYNNEI in the germline V gene. The CDR3 loop spans 15 amino acids.

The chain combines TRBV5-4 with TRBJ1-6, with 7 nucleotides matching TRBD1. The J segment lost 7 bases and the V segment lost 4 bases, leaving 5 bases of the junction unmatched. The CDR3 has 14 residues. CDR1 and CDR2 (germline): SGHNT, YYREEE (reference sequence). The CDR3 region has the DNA TGTGCCAGCAGCCAAGACAGGGTAAATTCACCCCTCCACTTT. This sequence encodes CASSQDRVNSPLHF.

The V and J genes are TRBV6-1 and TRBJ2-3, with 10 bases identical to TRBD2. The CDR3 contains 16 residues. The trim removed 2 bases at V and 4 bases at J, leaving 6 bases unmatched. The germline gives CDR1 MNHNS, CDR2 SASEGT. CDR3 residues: CASSERSGGGSDTQYF. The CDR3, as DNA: TGTGCCAGCAGTGAAAGAAGCGGGGGGGGTTCAGATACGCAGTATTTT.

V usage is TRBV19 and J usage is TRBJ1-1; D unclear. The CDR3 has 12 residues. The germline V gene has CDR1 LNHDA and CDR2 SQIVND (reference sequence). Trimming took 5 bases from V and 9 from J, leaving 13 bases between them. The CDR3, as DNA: TGTGCCAGTAGTCCCTCCGACTCTCAAGCTTTCTTT. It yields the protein CASSPSDSQAFF.

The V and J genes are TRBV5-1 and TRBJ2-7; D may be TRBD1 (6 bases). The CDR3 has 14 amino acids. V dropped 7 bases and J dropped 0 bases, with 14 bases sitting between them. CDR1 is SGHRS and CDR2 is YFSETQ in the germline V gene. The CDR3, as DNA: TGCGCCAGCGGCGAACAGGGACGCTCCTACGAGCAGTACTTC. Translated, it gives CASGEQGRSYEQYF. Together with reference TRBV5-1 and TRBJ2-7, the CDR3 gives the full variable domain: KAGVTQTPRYLIKTRGQQVTLSCSPISGHRSVSWYQQTPGQGLQFLFEYFSETQRNKGNFPGRFSGRQFSNSRSEMNVSTLELGDSALYLCASGEQGRSYEQYFGPGTRLTVT.

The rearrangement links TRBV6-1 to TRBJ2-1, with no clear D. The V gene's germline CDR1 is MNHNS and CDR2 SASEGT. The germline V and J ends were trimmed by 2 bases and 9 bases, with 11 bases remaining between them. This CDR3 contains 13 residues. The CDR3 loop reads CASSELLSSEQFF. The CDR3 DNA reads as TGTGCCAGCAGTGAATTATTGTCGTCTGAGCAGTTCTTC.

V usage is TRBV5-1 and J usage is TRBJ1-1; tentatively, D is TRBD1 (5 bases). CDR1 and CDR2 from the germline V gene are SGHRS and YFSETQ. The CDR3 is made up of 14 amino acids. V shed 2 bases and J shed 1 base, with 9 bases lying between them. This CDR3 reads CASSLQASNTEAFF. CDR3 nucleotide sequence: TGCGCCAGCAGCTTACAGGCGTCGAACACTGAAGCTTTCTTT.

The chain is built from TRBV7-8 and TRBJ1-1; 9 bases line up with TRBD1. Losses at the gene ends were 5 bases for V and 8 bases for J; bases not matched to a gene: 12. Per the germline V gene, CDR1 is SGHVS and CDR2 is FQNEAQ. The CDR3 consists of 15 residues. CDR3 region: CASSPRPTGTGEAFF. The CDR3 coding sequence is TGTGCCAGCAGCCCCCGTCCTACCGGGACAGGGGAAGCTTTCTTT.

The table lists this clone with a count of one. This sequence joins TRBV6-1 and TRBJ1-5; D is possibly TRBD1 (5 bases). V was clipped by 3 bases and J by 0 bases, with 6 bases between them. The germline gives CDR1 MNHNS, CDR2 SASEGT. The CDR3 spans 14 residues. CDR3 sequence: CASSEGGSNQPQHF. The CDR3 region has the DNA TGTGCCAGCAGTGAGGGGGGTAGCAATCAGCCCCAGCATTTT.

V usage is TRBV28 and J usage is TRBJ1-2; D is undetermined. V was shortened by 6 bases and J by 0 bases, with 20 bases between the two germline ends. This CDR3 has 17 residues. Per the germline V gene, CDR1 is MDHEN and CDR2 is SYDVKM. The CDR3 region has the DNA TGTGCCAGCAGCCTAAGCGGTTGGGAGCTGTCTAACTATGGCTACACCTTC. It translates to CASSLSGWELSNYGYTF.

Here the CDR3 DNA reads TGTGCCAGCAGTGACATGACAAGGAACTATGGCTACACCTTC. Translated: CASSDMTRNYGYTF. This chain joins TRBV2 and TRBJ1-2; D gene uncertain. Trimming took 3 bases from V and 2 from J, leaving 10 bases between them. The germline V gene has CDR1 SNHLY and CDR2 FYNNEI. The CDR3 is 14 amino acids.

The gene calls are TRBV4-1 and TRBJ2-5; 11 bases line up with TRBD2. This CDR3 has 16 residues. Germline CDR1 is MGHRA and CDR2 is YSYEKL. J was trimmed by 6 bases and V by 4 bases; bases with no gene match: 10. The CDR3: CASSLGVAGGQKTQYF. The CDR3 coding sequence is TGCGCCAGCAGCCTTGGGGTAGCGGGGGGGCAGAAGACCCAGTACTTC.

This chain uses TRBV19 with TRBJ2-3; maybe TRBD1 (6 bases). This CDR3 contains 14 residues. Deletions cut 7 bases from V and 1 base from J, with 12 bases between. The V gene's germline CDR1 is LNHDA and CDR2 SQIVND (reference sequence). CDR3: CASTPRGGTDTQYF. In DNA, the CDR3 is TGTGCCAGTACCCCCAGGGGAGGCACAGATACGCAGTATTTT.